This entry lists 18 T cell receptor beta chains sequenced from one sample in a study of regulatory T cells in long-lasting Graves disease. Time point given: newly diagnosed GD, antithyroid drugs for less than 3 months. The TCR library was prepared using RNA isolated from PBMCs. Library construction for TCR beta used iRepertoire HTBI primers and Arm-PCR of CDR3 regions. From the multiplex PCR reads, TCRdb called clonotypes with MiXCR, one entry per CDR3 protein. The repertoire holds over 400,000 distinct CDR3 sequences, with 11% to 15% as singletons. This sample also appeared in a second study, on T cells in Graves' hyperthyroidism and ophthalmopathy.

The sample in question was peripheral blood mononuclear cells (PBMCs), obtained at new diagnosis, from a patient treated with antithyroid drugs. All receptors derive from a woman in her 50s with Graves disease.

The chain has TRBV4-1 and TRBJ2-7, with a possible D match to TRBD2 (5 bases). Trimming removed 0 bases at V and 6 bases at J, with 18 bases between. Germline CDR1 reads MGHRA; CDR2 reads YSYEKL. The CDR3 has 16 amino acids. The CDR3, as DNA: TGCGCCAGCAGCCAAGAAAGGGCTAGCCCTTGGGCCGAGCAGTACTTC. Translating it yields CASSQERASPWAEQYF.

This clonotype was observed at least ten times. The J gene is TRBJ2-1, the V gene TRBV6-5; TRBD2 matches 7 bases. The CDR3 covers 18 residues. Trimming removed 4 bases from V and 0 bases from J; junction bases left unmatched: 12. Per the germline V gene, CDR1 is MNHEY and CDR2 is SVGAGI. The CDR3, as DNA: TGTGCCAGCAGTTCCGGGACTACCTACCCAAGCTCCTACAATGAGCAGTTCTTC. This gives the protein CASSSGTTYPSSYNEQFF.

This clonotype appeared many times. The CDR3 DNA reads as TGTGCCAGCAGCGCCCATCCGGACGGATACGAGCAGTACTTC. This translates into CASSAHPDGYEQYF. The chain combines TRBV9 with TRBJ2-7; D call uncertain. Trimming took 3 bases from V and 4 from J, leaving 14 bases between them. CDR1 SGDLS and CDR2 YYNGEE come from the germline V gene. This CDR3 is built from 14 residues.

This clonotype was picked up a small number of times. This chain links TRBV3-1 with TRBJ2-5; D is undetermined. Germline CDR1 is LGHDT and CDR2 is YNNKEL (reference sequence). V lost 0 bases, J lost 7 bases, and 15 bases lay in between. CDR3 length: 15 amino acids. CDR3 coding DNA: TGTGCCAGCAGCCAAGATACAAGACCCGCTGGGACCCAGTACTTC. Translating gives CASSQDTRPAGTQYF.

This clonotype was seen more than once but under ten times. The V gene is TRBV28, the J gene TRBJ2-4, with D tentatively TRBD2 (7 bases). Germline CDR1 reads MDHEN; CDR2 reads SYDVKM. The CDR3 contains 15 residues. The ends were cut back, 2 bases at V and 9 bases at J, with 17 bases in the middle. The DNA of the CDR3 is TGTGCCAGCAGTTTAAGTCCAGGGGAGGGGAGCATTCAGTACTTC. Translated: CASSLSPGEGSIQYF.

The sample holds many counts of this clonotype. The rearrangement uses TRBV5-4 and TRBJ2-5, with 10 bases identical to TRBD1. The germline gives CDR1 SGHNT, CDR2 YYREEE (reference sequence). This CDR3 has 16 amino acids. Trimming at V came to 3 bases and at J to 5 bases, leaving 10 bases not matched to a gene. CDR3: CASSSSGTGVAETQYF. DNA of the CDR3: TGTGCCAGCAGCTCCTCCGGGACAGGGGTGGCCGAGACCCAGTACTTC.

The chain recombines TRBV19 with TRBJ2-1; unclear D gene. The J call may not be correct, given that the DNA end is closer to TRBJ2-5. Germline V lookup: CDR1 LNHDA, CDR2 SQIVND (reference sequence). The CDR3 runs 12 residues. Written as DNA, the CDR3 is TGTGCCAGTAGTATGACTGGCGGGACCCAGTACTTC. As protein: CASSMTGGTQYF.

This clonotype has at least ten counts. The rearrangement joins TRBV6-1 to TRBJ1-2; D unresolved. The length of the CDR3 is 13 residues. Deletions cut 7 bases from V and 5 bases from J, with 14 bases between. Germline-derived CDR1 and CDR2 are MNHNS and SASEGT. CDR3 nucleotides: TGTGCCAGCACCATGGATTCTGAGTATGGCTACACCTTC. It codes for CASTMDSEYGYTF.

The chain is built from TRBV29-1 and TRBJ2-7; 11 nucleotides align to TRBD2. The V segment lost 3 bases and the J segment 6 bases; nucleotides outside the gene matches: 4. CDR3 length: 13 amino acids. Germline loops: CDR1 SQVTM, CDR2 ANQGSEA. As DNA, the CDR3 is TGCAGCGTTGATGGGCTAGCGGGAGGCGAGCAGTACTTC. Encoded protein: CSVDGLAGGEQYF.

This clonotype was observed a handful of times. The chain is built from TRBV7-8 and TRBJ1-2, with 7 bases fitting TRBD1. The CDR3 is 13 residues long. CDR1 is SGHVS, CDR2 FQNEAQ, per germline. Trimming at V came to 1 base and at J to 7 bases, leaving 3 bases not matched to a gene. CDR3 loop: CASSLGGGAGYTF. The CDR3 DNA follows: TGTGCCAGCAGCTTAGGAGGGGGCGCTGGCTACACCTTC.

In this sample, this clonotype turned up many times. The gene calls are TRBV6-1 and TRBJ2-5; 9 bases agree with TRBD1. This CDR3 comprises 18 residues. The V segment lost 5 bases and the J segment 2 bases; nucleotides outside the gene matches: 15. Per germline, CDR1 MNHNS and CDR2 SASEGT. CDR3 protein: CASSKRRAGTGPQETQYF. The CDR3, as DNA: TGTGCCAGCAGTAAACGGAGGGCCGGGACAGGGCCTCAAGAGACCCAGTACTTC.

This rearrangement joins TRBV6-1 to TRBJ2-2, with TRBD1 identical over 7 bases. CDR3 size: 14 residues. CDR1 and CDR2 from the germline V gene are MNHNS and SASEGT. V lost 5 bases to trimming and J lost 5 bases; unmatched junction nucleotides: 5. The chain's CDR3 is CASSQGGTTGELFF. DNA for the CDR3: TGTGCCAGCAGTCAAGGGGGCACTACCGGGGAGCTGTTTTTT.

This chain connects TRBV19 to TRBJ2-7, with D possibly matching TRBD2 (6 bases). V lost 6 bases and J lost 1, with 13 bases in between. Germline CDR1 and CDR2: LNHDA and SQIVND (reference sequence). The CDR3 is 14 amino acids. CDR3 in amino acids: CASRSVAESYEQYF. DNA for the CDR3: TGTGCCAGTAGATCGGTAGCGGAGTCCTACGAGCAGTACTTC.

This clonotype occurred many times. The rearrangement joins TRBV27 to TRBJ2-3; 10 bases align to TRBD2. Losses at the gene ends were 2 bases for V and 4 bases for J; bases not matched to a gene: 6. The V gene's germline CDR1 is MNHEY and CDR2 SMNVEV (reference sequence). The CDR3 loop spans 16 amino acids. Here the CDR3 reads CASSLTQREGPDTQYF. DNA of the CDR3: TGTGCCAGCAGTTTAACTCAGCGGGAGGGCCCAGATACGCAGTATTTT.

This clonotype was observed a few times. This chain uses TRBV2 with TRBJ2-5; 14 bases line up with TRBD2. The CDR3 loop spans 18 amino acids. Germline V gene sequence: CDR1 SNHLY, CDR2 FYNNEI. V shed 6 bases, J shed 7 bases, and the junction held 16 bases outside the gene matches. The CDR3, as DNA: TGTGCCAGCAGGGACCTTAGACTAGCGGGAGGGCGAACGGCGACCCAGTACTTC. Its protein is CASRDLRLAGGRTATQYF.

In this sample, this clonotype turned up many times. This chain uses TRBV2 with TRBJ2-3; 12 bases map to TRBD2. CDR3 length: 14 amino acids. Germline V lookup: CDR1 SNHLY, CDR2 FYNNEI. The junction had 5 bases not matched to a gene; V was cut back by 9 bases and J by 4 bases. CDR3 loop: CARRLAGAPDTQYF. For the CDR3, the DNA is TGTGCCAGGCGACTAGCGGGAGCCCCAGATACGCAGTATTTT. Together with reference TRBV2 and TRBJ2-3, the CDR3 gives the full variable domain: EPEVTQTPSHQVTQMGQEVILRCVPISNHLYFYWYRQILGQKVEFLVSFYNNEISEKSEIFDDQFSVERPDGSNFTLKIRSTKLEDSAMYFCARRLAGAPDTQYFGPGTRLTVL.

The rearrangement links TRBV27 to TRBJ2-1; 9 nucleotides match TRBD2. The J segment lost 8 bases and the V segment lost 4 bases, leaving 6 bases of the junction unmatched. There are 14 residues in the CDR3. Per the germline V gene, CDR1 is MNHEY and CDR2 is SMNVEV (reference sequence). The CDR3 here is CASSSAGGLHEQFF. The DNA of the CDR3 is TGTGCCAGCAGTTCCGCGGGAGGGCTCCATGAGCAGTTCTTC.

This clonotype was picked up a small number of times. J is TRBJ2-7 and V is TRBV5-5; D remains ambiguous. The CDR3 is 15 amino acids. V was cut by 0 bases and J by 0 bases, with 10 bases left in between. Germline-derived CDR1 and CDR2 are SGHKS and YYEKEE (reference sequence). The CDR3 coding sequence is TGTGCCAGCAGCTTGGGACCACTGAGCTCCTACGAGCAGTACTTC. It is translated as CASSLGPLSSYEQYF.